The 8 T cell receptor beta chains below come from one sample, sequenced in a study of cytotoxic CD8 clonotypes in ibrutinib-treated CLL. Assay: immunoSEQ multiplex PCR; the TCRdb copy retains only in-frame clones and omits some. The table lists fewer than 25,000 clones, roughly 75% of them singletons. Sequences were derived from PBMCs, sampled before ibrutinib treatment. The receptors come from a human donor with chronic lymphocytic leukemia.

This clone was recorded a few times. This chain connects TRBV18 to TRBJ2-5; no firm D call. V dropped 3 bases and J dropped 0 bases, with 14 bases sitting between them. The CDR3 runs 16 residues. Germline CDR1 and CDR2: KGHSH and LQKENI. The CDR3 loop is CASSPPRRSYQETQYF. The CDR3 coding sequence is TGTGCCAGCTCACCCCCCCGCAGATCGTACCAAGAGACCCAGTACTTC.

V gene TRBV4-3 combines with J gene TRBJ2-1; TRBD1 might be the D (5 bases). Germline CDR1 and CDR2: LGHNA and YSLEER. The CDR3 spans 15 residues. Trimming removed 0 bases from V and 5 bases from J, with 11 bases in between. For the CDR3, the DNA is TGCGCCAGCAGCCAAGAGCCGGGCAGGGACAATGAGCAGTTCTTC. This sequence encodes CASSQEPGRDNEQFF.

This clone was seen only once. The chain links TRBV5-4 to TRBJ2-5; 12 positions match TRBD2. The ends lost 3 bases at V and 5 bases at J; junction bases unmatched: 8. The CDR3 is made up of 16 amino acids. Germline V lookup: CDR1 SGHNT, CDR2 YYREEE (reference sequence). Here the CDR3 DNA reads TGTGCCAGCAGCTCCCGACTAGCGGGAGAGGGGGAGACCCAGTACTTC. Translated: CASSSRLAGEGETQYF.

This chain joins TRBV18 and TRBJ2-7; D remains unclear. CDR1 is KGHSH and CDR2 is LQKENI in the germline V gene. The CDR3 is made up of 13 amino acids. V was shortened by 4 bases and J by 0 bases, with 7 bases between the two germline ends. As DNA, the CDR3 is TGTGCCAGCTCACAACAGTACTCCTACGAGCAGTACTTC. Translating it yields CASSQQYSYEQYF.

This chain connects TRBV6-5 to TRBJ1-5, with unresolved D. Trimming took 6 bases from V and 2 from J, leaving 14 bases between them. Per the germline V gene, CDR1 is MNHEY and CDR2 is SVGAGI. The CDR3 loop spans 15 amino acids. This CDR3 is CASSRNEAGNQPQHF. The CDR3 DNA reads TGTGCCAGCAGCCGCAATGAGGCGGGCAATCAGCCCCAGCATTTT.

V gene TRBV27 combines with J gene TRBJ1-1, with 8 bases that match TRBD1. This CDR3 comprises 14 residues. Germline CDR1 reads MNHEY; CDR2 reads SMNVEV (reference sequence). V lost 3 bases to trimming and J lost 5 bases; unmatched junction nucleotides: 5. The CDR3 loop reads CASSLDRVGTEAFF. The DNA of the CDR3 is TGTGCCAGCAGTTTGGACAGGGTGGGGACTGAAGCTTTCTTT.

The chain couples TRBV11-2 to TRBJ1-5, with TRBD1 as a possible D gene (6 bases). The CDR3 runs to 16 residues. Germline values: CDR1 SGHAT, CDR2 FQNNGV. Between the trimmed V and J ends, which lost 5 bases and 4 bases, there was a span of 18 bases. CDR3 sequence reads: CASSPKRGFPNQPQHF. The CDR3 region has the DNA TGTGCCAGCAGCCCCAAGAGGGGGTTCCCTAATCAGCCCCAGCATTTT.

This rearrangement joins TRBV12-5 to TRBJ1-1; D is uncertain. The CDR3 sequence is 12 residues long. Germline CDR1 LGHNT, CDR2 FRNRAP. V lost 4 bases and J 7 bases, leaving 10 bases between the germline ends. The CDR3 bases are TGTGCTAGTGGTTCCTCGGGATATGAAGCTTTCTTT. Amino acid sequence: CASGSSGYEAFF.